This TCR beta chain was sequenced in a study of control samples from healthy donors and cancer patients. Clones were read by immunoSEQ multiplex PCR, and TCRdb kept only the in-frame ones, dropping some. Found here are 100,000 or so clones, approximately 83% of them singletons; the top ten hold about 13%. The CDR3 has 14 amino acids. V was clipped by 3 bases and J by 7 bases; unmatched bases: 5. Germline values: CDR1 KGHDR, CDR2 SFDVKD. The chain has TRBV24-1 and TRBJ1-5, with 7 bases identical to TRBD1. The sample taken for sequencing was blood. This TCR came from a woman aged 50 to 65 in good health. This chain's CDR3 is CATSDPGQDQPQHF. CDR3 coding DNA: TGTGCCACCAGTGATCCCGGACAGGACCAGCCCCAGCATTTT.